This T cell receptor beta chain was recovered during a study of siplizumab effects on memory and regulatory T cells. Regarding the study as a whole: Siplizumab conditions gave an average of approximately 70% Treg-derived mappable alloreactive CD4+ clones, versus about 30% for controls. Memory T cells appeared less diverse than naive cells, which seemed to contribute substantially to alloresponse. Alloreactive sequences that could be traced to unstimulated CD4+ memory cells showed a significant reduction under siplizumab.

Germline CDR1 and CDR2: SGHRS and YFSETQ. V was clipped by 4 bases and J by 1 base, with 8 bases between them. This CDR3 has 13 amino acids. Assays were performed on roughly 96,000 TCR templates per sample. The repertoire was sequenced with immunoSEQ multiplex PCR; TCRdb's copy has only in-frame clones and lacks some. Of about 72,000 clones listed, less than 95% are singletons. This clone was seen a handful of times. As yet, its antigen is unknown. V and J are TRBV5-1 and TRBJ1-1; no clear D gene. The TCR was taken from a human donor in good health. Material for sequencing was CD8+ T cells sorted from blood. CDR3 loop: CASSAEENTEAFF. In nucleotides, the CDR3 is TGCGCCAGCAGCGCGGAAGAGAACACTGAAGCTTTCTTT. Full variable domain (missing parts from reference TRBV5-1 and TRBJ1-1): KAGVTQTPRYLIKTRGQQVTLSCSPISGHRSVSWYQQTPGQGLQFLFEYFSETQRNKGNFPGRFSGRQFSNSRSEMNVSTLELGDSALYLCASSAEENTEAFFGQGTRLTVV.